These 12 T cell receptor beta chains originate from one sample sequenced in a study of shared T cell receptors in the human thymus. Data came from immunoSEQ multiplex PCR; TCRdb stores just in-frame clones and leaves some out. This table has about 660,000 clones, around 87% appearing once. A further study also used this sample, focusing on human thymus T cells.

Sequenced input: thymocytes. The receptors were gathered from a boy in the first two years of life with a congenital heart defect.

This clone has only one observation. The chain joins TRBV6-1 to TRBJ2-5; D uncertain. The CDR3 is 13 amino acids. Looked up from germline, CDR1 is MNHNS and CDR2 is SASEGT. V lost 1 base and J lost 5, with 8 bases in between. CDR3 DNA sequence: TGTGCCAGCAGTGAAGGACAAAGGGAGACCCAGTACTTC. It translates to CASSEGQRETQYF.

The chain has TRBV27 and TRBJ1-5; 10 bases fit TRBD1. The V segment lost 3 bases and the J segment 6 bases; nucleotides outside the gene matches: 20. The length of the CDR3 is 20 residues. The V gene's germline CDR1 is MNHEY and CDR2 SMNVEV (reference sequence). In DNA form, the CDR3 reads TGTGCCAGCAGTTTGTCGTCTGAGACAGGGGGCTCTCGGGGGGCTCAGCCCCAGCATTTT. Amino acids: CASSLSSETGGSRGAQPQHF.

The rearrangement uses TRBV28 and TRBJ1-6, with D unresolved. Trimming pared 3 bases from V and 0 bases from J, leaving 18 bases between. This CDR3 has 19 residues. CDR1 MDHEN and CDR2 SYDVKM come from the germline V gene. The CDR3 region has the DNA TGTGCCAGCAGTTTGGGCGGGAGACCAACCAGCTCCTATAATTCACCCCTCCACTTT. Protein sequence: CASSLGGRPTSSYNSPLHF.

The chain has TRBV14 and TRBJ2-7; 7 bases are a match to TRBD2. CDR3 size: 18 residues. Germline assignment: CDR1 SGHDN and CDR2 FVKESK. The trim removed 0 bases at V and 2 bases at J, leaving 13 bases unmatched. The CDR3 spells CASSQEELPGTITYEQYF. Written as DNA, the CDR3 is TGTGCCAGCAGCCAAGAGGAACTACCCGGGACTATCACCTACGAGCAGTACTTC.

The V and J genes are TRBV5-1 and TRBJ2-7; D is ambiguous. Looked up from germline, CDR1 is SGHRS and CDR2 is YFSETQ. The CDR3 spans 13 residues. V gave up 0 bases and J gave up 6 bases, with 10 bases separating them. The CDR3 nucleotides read TGCGCCAGCAGCTTGGCCACTCGAGGCGAGCAGTACTTC. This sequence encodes CASSLATRGEQYF. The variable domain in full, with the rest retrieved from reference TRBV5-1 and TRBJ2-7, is KAGVTQTPRYLIKTRGQQVTLSCSPISGHRSVSWYQQTPGQGLQFLFEYFSETQRNKGNFPGRFSGRQFSNSRSEMNVSTLELGDSALYLCASSLATRGEQYFGPGTRLTVT.

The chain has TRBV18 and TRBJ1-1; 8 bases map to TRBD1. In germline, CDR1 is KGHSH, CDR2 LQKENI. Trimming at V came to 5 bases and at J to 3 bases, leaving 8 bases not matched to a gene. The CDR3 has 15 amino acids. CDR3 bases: TGTGCCAGCTCAAAAAACAGGGGGAACGACACTGAAGCTTTCTTT. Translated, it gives CASSKNRGNDTEAFF.

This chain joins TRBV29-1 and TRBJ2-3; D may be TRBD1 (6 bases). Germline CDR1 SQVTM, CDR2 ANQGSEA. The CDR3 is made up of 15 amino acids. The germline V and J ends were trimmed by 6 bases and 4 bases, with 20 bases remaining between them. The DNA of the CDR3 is TGCAGCGTGAACAGGGCCCGTCTGGTCGCAGATACGCAGTATTTT. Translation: CSVNRARLVADTQYF.

CDR3 in amino acids: CASSQDGWALNSNQPQHF. CDR3 in DNA: TGCGCCAGCAGCCAAGATGGATGGGCCCTCAATAGCAATCAGCCCCAGCATTTT. The V call is TRBV4-3, the J call TRBJ1-5, with D unresolved. The CDR3 sequence is 18 residues long. The V end lost 0 bases, the J end lost 0 bases, and 15 bases lay between the germline ends. Looked up from germline, CDR1 is LGHNA and CDR2 is YSLEER.

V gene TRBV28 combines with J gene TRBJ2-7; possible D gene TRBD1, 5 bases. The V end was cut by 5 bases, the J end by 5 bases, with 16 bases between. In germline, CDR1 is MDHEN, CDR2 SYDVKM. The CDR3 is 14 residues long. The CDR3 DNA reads TGTGCCAGCAGTCCCGACAGCCAGCCACACGAGCAGTACTTC. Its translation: CASSPDSQPHEQYF.

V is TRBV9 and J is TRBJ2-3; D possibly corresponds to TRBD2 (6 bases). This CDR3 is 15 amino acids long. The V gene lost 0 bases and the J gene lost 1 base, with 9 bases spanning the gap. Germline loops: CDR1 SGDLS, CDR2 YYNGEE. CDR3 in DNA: TGTGCCAGCAGCGTAGGGGCTAGCGGCACAGATACGCAGTATTTT. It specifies CASSVGASGTDTQYF.

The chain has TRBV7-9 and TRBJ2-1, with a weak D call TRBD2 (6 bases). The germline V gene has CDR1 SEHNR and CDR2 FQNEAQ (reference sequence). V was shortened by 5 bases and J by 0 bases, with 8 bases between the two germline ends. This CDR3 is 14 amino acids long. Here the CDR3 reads CASSPGASYNEQFF. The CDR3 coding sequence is TGTGCCAGCAGCCCGGGAGCCTCCTACAATGAGCAGTTCTTC.

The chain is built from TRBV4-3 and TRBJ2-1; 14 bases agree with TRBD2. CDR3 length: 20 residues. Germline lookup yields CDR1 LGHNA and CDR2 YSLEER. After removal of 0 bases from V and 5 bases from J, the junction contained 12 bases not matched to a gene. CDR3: CASSQDTVRLAGGKNNEQFF. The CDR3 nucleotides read TGCGCCAGCAGCCAAGATACGGTACGACTAGCGGGGGGGAAGAACAATGAGCAGTTCTTC.